The 8 T cell receptor beta chains presented below share a single source sample, sequenced in a study of blood T cell repertoires in COVID-19. Assay: immunoSEQ multiplex PCR; the TCRdb copy retains only in-frame clones and omits some. The profile shows 200,000 to 300,000 clones, 75% to 90% of them singletons. Sequenced input: peripheral blood. The source is a woman in her sixties or seventies with active or convalescent COVID-19.

V gene TRBV4-1 combines with J gene TRBJ1-1, with TRBD1 matching 8 bases. The germline CDR1 and CDR2 sequences are MGHRA and YSYEKL. Unmatched junction bases numbered 12, after V lost 2 bases and J lost 1 base. The CDR3 totals 18 residues. CDR3 amino acids: CASSQLPLQTGGNTEAFF. CDR3 coding DNA: TGCGCCAGCAGCCAACTCCCACTCCAAACAGGGGGGAACACTGAAGCTTTCTTT.

The genes are TRBV19 and TRBJ1-2; TRBD1 matches at 8 bases. V was clipped by 3 bases and J by 4 bases; unmatched bases: 7. Germline assignment: CDR1 LNHDA and CDR2 SQIVND (reference sequence). The CDR3 extends over 15 amino acids. As DNA, the CDR3 is TGTGCCAGTAGTATCGGGGCAGGGGGCGGCTATGGCTACACCTTC. Residues: CASSIGAGGGYGYTF. The full variable domain, with the rest looked up from reference TRBV19 and TRBJ1-2, is DGGITQSPKYLFRKEGQNVTLSCEQNLNHDAMYWYRQDPGQGLRLIYYSQIVNDFQKGDIAEGYSVSREKKESFPLTVTSAQKNPTAFYLCASSIGAGGGYGYTFGSGTRLTVV.

Remarks on this clone: The junction differs from germline at one of its ends, possibly a read error. The chain couples TRBV5-1 to TRBJ2-1, with D unclear. CDR3 length equals 13 residues. Germline CDR1 and CDR2: SGHRS and YFSETQ. CDR3 DNA sequence: TGCGTCAGCAGCTTGTCGGAACTAAATGAGCAGTTCTTC. It codes for CVSSLSELNEQFF. Variable domain in full (rest from reference TRBV5-1 and TRBJ2-1): KAGVTQTPRYLIKTRGQQVTLSCSPISGHRSVSWYQQTPGQGLQFLFEYFSETQRNKGNFPGRFSGRQFSNSRSEMNVSTLELGDSALYLCVSSLSELNEQFFGPGTRLTVL.

This clone has more than one count but fewer than ten. The chain is built from TRBV3-1 (or the pseudogene TRBV3-2) and TRBJ2-1, with TRBD2 matching 9 bases. Germline CDR1 and CDR2: LGHDT and YNNKEL (reference sequence). Germline trimming cut 0 bases from V and 8 bases from J; bases unmatched to any gene: 14. CDR3 length equals 18 residues. This CDR3 reads CASSQESSGGLGVHEQFF. DNA for the CDR3: TGTGCCAGCAGCCAAGAAAGTAGCGGGGGCCTAGGGGTGCATGAGCAGTTCTTC.

This clone is termed medium-sized. The chain uses TRBV18 and TRBJ2-6; perhaps TRBD1 as D (5 bases). The CDR3 spans 18 residues. The germline V gene has CDR1 KGHSH and CDR2 LQKENI. Trimming shortened V by 4 bases and J by 1 base, and 17 bases separated the two germline ends. CDR3 residues: CASSQQTAQGSGANVLTF. DNA for the CDR3: TGTGCCAGCTCACAGCAGACAGCTCAAGGATCTGGGGCCAACGTCCTGACTTTC.

For the CDR3, the DNA is TGTGCCAGCAGTAACAGGGCGTCGGGGGCCAACGTCCTGACTTTC. Protein: CASSNRASGANVLTF. The V gene is TRBV6-5, the J gene TRBJ2-6; a possible D gene is TRBD1 (6 bases). V shed 5 bases and J shed 4 bases, with 12 bases lying between them. In germline, CDR1 is MNHEY, CDR2 SVGAGI. The length of the CDR3 is 15 residues.

The rearrangement uses TRBV7-8 and TRBJ1-1; tentative D call: TRBD1 (5 bases). V lost 3 bases and J lost 5, with 10 bases in between. The V gene's germline CDR1 is SGHVS and CDR2 FQNEAQ. The CDR3 consists of 13 residues. The chain's CDR3 is CASSFRVGTEAFF. DNA for the CDR3: TGTGCCAGCAGCTTCAGGGTGGGGACTGAAGCTTTCTTT.

The chain employs TRBV27 and TRBJ1-6, with a weak D call TRBD1 (6 bases). Trimming left V 7 bases short and J 7 bases short, with 14 bases between. Germline-derived CDR1 and CDR2 are MNHEY and SMNVEV (reference sequence). The CDR3 extends over 14 amino acids. The CDR3 DNA reads as TGTGCCAGCACCTCAGGGGACGGAAATTCACCCCTCCACTTT. Protein product: CASTSGDGNSPLHF.